Below are 25 T cell receptor beta chains sequenced from a single sample in a study of shared clonotypes between healthy human individuals. Profiled with immunoSEQ multiplex PCR; TCRdb holds only in-frame clones, not every one. The data show about 1.1 million clones, about four fifths seen once. Sequencing was done on a sample of memory CD4+ T cells from PBMCs. Subset in this sample: CD45RA-negative fraction. These receptors were taken from a man younger than 30 in good health. Some clones in this sample may be carry-over from other donors' samples.

This chain links TRBV5-4 with TRBJ1-3; no reliable D call. Germline CDR1 is SGHNT and CDR2 is YYREEE (reference sequence). Trimming shortened V by 6 bases and J by 0 bases, and 7 bases separated the two germline ends. There are 13 residues in the CDR3. The CDR3 sequence: CASTVVSGNTIYF. In DNA form, the CDR3 reads TGTGCCAGCACAGTCGTCTCTGGAAACACCATATATTTT.

This clone appeared once. The chain has TRBV15 and TRBJ2-1; D ambiguous. The germline gives CDR1 LNHNV, CDR2 YYDKDF (reference sequence). Trimming left V 0 bases short and J 8 bases short, with 11 bases between. The length of the CDR3 is 14 residues. CDR3 coding DNA: TGTGCCACCAGCAGAGATATCAGCTCGGATGAGCAGTTCTTC. Translated, it gives CATSRDISSDEQFF.

As for this clone: This clone may be a read error of a much larger clone one base away. This chain joins TRBV7-2 and TRBJ2-7; 7 bases line up with TRBD1. The CDR3 contains 14 residues. V lost 2 bases, J lost 2 bases, and 3 bases stayed unmatched. CDR1 SGHTA and CDR2 FQGNSA come from the germline V gene. In nucleotides, the CDR3 is TGTGCCAGCAGCTTATACAGGGGTGCCTACGAGCAGTACTTC. Amino acids: CASSLYRGAYEQYF. Variable domain in full (rest from reference TRBV7-2 and TRBJ2-7): GAGVSQSPSNKVTEKGKDVELRCDPISGHTALYWYRQSLGQGLEFLIYFQGNSAPDKSGLPSDRFSAERTGGSVSTLTIQRTQQEDSAVYLCASSLYRGAYEQYFGPGTRLTVT.

As for this clone: The same CDR3 can be traced to other DNA sequences in this sample. V gene TRBV2 combines with J gene TRBJ2-3, with TRBD1 identical over 7 bases. This CDR3 spans 12 amino acids. Trimming took 4 bases from V and 5 from J; bases not matched to a gene: 0. The germline V gene has CDR1 SNHLY and CDR2 FYNNEI. This chain's CDR3 is CASSGTGDTQYF. CDR3 nucleotides: TGTGCCAGCAGTGGGACAGGAGATACGCAGTATTTT.

The V call is TRBV11-2, the J call TRBJ2-5; D gene uncertain. CDR1 SGHAT and CDR2 FQNNGV come from the germline V gene. The V end was cut by 0 bases, the J end by 4 bases, with 6 bases between. The length of the CDR3 is 13 residues. This CDR3 reads CASSLDPSETQYF. The CDR3 DNA reads TGTGCCAGCAGCTTAGACCCCTCAGAGACCCAGTACTTC.

This clone was counted once. V gene TRBV6-4 combines with J gene TRBJ2-1; TRBD1 might be the D (5 bases). The CDR3 has 13 amino acids. CDR1 is MRHNA and CDR2 is SNTAGT in the germline V gene. Between the trimmed V and J ends, which lost 0 bases and 10 bases, there was a span of 10 bases. The CDR3 coding sequence is TGTGCCAGCAGTGACTCCAGGGTGGGCGAGCAGTTCTTC. It codes for CASSDSRVGEQFF.

The chain has TRBV7-9 and TRBJ2-1; possibly TRBD2 for D (5 bases). Between the trimmed V and J ends, which lost 1 base and 7 bases, there was a span of 8 bases. The CDR3 is 13 amino acids. Germline assignment: CDR1 SEHNR and CDR2 FQNEAQ (reference sequence). The CDR3 region has the DNA TGTGCCAGCAGCTTAGGGTCGGGGAATGAGCAGTTCTTC. This sequence encodes CASSLGSGNEQFF. Full variable domain (outside the CDR3, taken from reference TRBV7-9 and TRBJ2-1): DTGVSQNPRHKITKRGQNVTFRCDPISEHNRLYWYRQTLGQGPEFLTYFQNEAQLEKSRLLSDRFSAERPKGSFSTLEIQRTEQGDSAMYLCASSLGSGNEQFFGPGTRLTVL.

This clone has more than one count but fewer than ten. J is TRBJ1-1 and V is TRBV7-2; D not certain. Germline V gene lookup returns CDR1 SGHTA and CDR2 FQGNSA. This CDR3 region has 13 residues. Trimming pared 5 bases from V and 1 base from J, leaving 8 bases between. The chain's CDR3 is CASSRTSNTEAFF. The CDR3 DNA sequence: TGTGCCAGCAGCCGTACATCGAACACTGAAGCTTTCTTT.

The V call is TRBV30, the J call TRBJ1-4, with 9 nucleotides matching TRBD1. Germline V gene lookup returns CDR1 GTSNPN and CDR2 SVGIG (reference sequence). With V trimmed by 2 bases and J by 6 bases, 4 bases remained unmatched. The CDR3 contains 14 residues. The CDR3 is CAWSTWTGDEKLFF. CDR3 in DNA: TGTGCCTGGAGTACTTGGACAGGGGATGAAAAACTGTTTTTT.

The chain employs TRBV2 and TRBJ1-1; no reliable D call. The CDR3 is 13 residues long. V was clipped by 7 bases and J by 4 bases, with 13 bases between them. Germline CDR1 is SNHLY and CDR2 is FYNNEI. CDR3 residues: CASMEAVGTEAFF. CDR3 coding DNA: TGTGCCAGCATGGAGGCGGTGGGCACTGAAGCTTTCTTT.

The V call is TRBV15, the J call TRBJ2-4; 12 nucleotides match TRBD2. V lost 0 bases to trimming and J lost 1 base; unmatched junction nucleotides: 10. This CDR3 has 20 amino acids. Germline CDR1 is LNHNV and CDR2 is YYDKDF (reference sequence). Written as DNA, the CDR3 is TGTGCCACCAGCAGAGACTGGCTAGCGGGAGGGGTCGCGGCCAAAAACATTCAGTACTTC. Protein sequence: CATSRDWLAGGVAAKNIQYF.

A remark on this clone: This CDR3 is also generated by other DNA sequences in the sample. The chain links TRBV7-2 to TRBJ2-1, with D unclear. The CDR3 loop spans 12 amino acids. V lost 2 bases, J lost 5 bases, and 4 bases lay in between. The germline gives CDR1 SGHTA, CDR2 FQGNSA. Here the CDR3 DNA reads TGTGCCAGCAGCTTACAAGACAATGAGCAGTTCTTC. Its protein is CASSLQDNEQFF.

The chain has TRBV11-2 and TRBJ1-3; D gene uncertain. The CDR3 is 13 residues long. Germline CDR1 SGHAT, CDR2 FQNNGV. The V and J ends lost 5 bases and 4 bases respectively, with 9 bases between them. CDR3 DNA sequence: TGTGCCAGCAGCCGGGAACTCGGAAACACCATATATTTT. This codes for CASSRELGNTIYF.

The chain links TRBV11-1 to TRBJ2-4; no definite D call. Trimming took 2 bases from V and 2 from J, leaving 7 bases between them. The germline CDR1 and CDR2 sequences are SGHAT and FQDESV (reference sequence). This CDR3 is built from 14 residues. This CDR3 reads CASSLTVTKNIQYF. CDR3 bases: TGTGCCAGCAGCTTAACAGTGACCAAAAACATTCAGTACTTC.

In this sample, this clone turned up a few times. The gene calls are TRBV5-4 and TRBJ2-2; 7 bases line up with TRBD2. Germline-derived CDR1 and CDR2 are SGHNT and YYREEE (reference sequence). The J segment lost 2 bases and the V segment lost 5 bases, leaving 9 bases of the junction unmatched. The CDR3 loop spans 16 amino acids. The CDR3 nucleotides read TGTGCCAGCAGTCGAGGACTAGTGGGTAACACCGGGGAGCTGTTTTTT. Protein product: CASSRGLVGNTGELFF.

V is TRBV29-1 and J is TRBJ2-5, with 7 nucleotides matching TRBD2. The ends lost 4 bases at V and 3 bases at J; junction bases unmatched: 2. Germline CDR1 and CDR2: SQVTM and ANQGSEA. The CDR3 has 12 amino acids. This CDR3 reads CSVVAGEETQYF. As DNA, the CDR3 is TGCAGCGTTGTTGCGGGAGAAGAGACCCAGTACTTC.

V usage is TRBV6-5 and J usage is TRBJ2-3; tentatively, D is TRBD2 (5 bases). CDR3 size: 15 residues. Looked up from germline, CDR1 is MNHEY and CDR2 is SVGAGI. Trimming removed 0 bases from V and 4 bases from J, with 11 bases in between. The CDR3 spells CASSYSGADADTQYF. In DNA, the CDR3 is TGTGCCAGCAGTTACTCGGGAGCAGACGCAGATACGCAGTATTTT.

The rearrangement joins TRBV29-1 to TRBJ2-5; D is possibly TRBD2 (5 bases). V was cut by 0 bases and J by 1 base, with 12 bases left in between. The CDR3 totals 15 residues. Looked up from germline, CDR1 is SQVTM and CDR2 is ANQGSEA. The CDR3 loop reads CSVEDPLRAQETQYF. DNA for the CDR3: TGCAGCGTTGAAGACCCGCTGCGGGCCCAAGAGACCCAGTACTTC.

This chain joins TRBV7-2 and TRBJ2-7, with TRBD2 matching 11 bases. The CDR3 covers 16 residues. Germline trimming cut 0 bases from V and 2 bases from J; bases unmatched to any gene: 3. The V gene's germline CDR1 is SGHTA and CDR2 FQGNSA. The CDR3 nucleotides are TGTGCCAGCAGCTTAGCGACTAGCGGGGCCCCCTACGAGCAGTACTTC. Amino acid sequence: CASSLATSGAPYEQYF. Together with reference TRBV7-2 and TRBJ2-7, the CDR3 gives the full variable domain: GAGVSQSPSNKVTEKGKDVELRCDPISGHTALYWYRQSLGQGLEFLIYFQGNSAPDKSGLPSDRFSAERTGGSVSTLTIQRTQQEDSAVYLCASSLATSGAPYEQYFGPGTRLTVT.

V gene TRBV27 combines with J gene TRBJ1-5; 9 bases are a match to TRBD1. Germline values: CDR1 MNHEY, CDR2 SMNVEV (reference sequence). J was trimmed by 7 bases and V by 6 bases; bases with no gene match: 10. The CDR3 runs to 15 residues. The CDR3 loop reads CASSPTTGGSQPQHF. CDR3 nucleotides: TGTGCCAGCAGCCCAACGACAGGGGGTAGCCAGCCCCAGCATTTT.

The rearrangement links TRBV5-4 to TRBJ2-5; 7 bases fit TRBD1. The CDR3 loop spans 14 amino acids. Germline loops: CDR1 SGHNT, CDR2 YYREEE (reference sequence). The ends lost 9 bases at V and 5 bases at J; junction bases unmatched: 13. The CDR3 nucleotides are TGTGCCACGACGCCAGGGGGATATGGCGAGACCCAGTACTTC. This sequence encodes CATTPGGYGETQYF.

The chain has TRBV6-5 and TRBJ2-1; 9 bases line up with TRBD2. Trimming cost V 10 bases and J 2 bases; bases outside gene matches: 6. Germline V gene sequence: CDR1 MNHEY, CDR2 SVGAGI. The CDR3 totals 14 residues. CDR3 sequence: CATGAGGAYNEQFF. The CDR3 nucleotides read TGTGCCACTGGAGCGGGAGGAGCCTACAATGAGCAGTTCTTC.

V gene TRBV29-1 combines with J gene TRBJ2-3, with a weak D call TRBD1 (5 bases). V lost 6 bases and J lost 3, with 19 bases in between. Looked up from germline, CDR1 is SQVTM and CDR2 is ANQGSEA. The CDR3 covers 15 residues. Written as DNA, the CDR3 is TGCAGCGTGACCCCGGCAGGGTCAAGAACAGATACGCAGTATTTT. This sequence encodes CSVTPAGSRTDTQYF.

The rearrangement links TRBV29-1 to TRBJ2-1, with D perhaps matching TRBD1 (6 bases). This CDR3 has 12 residues. V lost 6 bases to trimming and J lost 7 bases, with 13 bases between them. Per the germline V gene, CDR1 is SQVTM and CDR2 is ANQGSEA. The CDR3 DNA is TGCAGCGTGGGTAGACAGGTTAATGAGCAGTTCTTC. Encoded protein: CSVGRQVNEQFF.

The CDR3 coding sequence is TGTGCCAGCAGCTTAGCTTTGGGGGCCGGTGAGCAGTTCTTC. Protein: CASSLALGAGEQFF. This chain uses TRBV7-9 with TRBJ2-1, with D tentatively TRBD1 (6 bases). Germline CDR1 is SEHNR and CDR2 is FQNEAQ (reference sequence). Trimming removed 0 bases from V and 9 bases from J, with 12 bases in between. The CDR3 spans 14 residues.